These 5 T cell receptor beta chains were sequenced from one sample in a study of circulating tumor DNA in untreated peripheral T-cell lymphoma. The protocol was immunoSEQ multiplex PCR, while the TCRdb copy is restricted to in-frame clones and leaves out a portion. This table holds 9,500 to 12,000 clones, about 75% found once. Sequencing was performed on tumor tissue. The receptor source for this set is a human donor with peripheral T-cell lymphoma.

V gene TRBV6-8 combines with J gene TRBJ2-2, with 10 bases fitting TRBD2. Germline V lookup: CDR1 MNHGY, CDR2 SAAAGT. V lost 4 bases and J lost 6; bases outside the gene matches: 8. The CDR3 is made up of 16 amino acids. CDR3: CASSSRAGGPAGELFF. The CDR3 DNA is TGTGCCAGCAGTTCCCGAGCGGGGGGGCCGGCCGGGGAGCTGTTTTTT.

The rearrangement uses TRBV30 and TRBJ2-4; 8 positions agree with TRBD1. Germline V gene data show CDR1 as GTSNPN and CDR2 as SVGIG (reference sequence). The CDR3 has 15 residues. Unmatched junction bases numbered 11, after V lost 2 bases and J lost 8 bases. As DNA, the CDR3 is TGTGCCTGGAGTCCGGGGGCAGGGGGCAATGACATTCAGTACTTC. It encodes CAWSPGAGGNDIQYF.

The chain joins TRBV4-1 to TRBJ1-2; TRBD1 matches 7 bases. Unmatched junction bases numbered 6, after V lost 5 bases and J lost 0 bases. The CDR3 loop spans 15 amino acids. Germline V CDR1 and CDR2: MGHRA, YSYEKL. Here the CDR3 reads CASSGGQAANYGYTF. In DNA, the CDR3 is TGCGCCAGCAGCGGAGGACAGGCAGCTAACTATGGCTACACCTTC.

This clone was detected a few times. The chain employs TRBV29-1 and TRBJ1-2; 7 bases match TRBD1. V was clipped by 6 bases and J by 5 bases; unmatched bases: 6. Germline-derived CDR1 and CDR2 are SQVTM and ANQGSEA. The CDR3 contains 12 residues. DNA of the CDR3: TGCAGCGTAAAACAGGGGACGTATGGCTACACCTTC. Amino acids: CSVKQGTYGYTF.

This clone was picked up a small number of times. CDR3 sequence (DNA): TGTGCCAGCAGCTTGAGGCAGGGCGGGCTGTACGAGCAGTACTTC. Translated, it gives CASSLRQGGLYEQYF. The chain has TRBV7-5 and TRBJ2-7. TRBV7-5 is tagged as a pseudogene. This CDR3 has 15 residues.